This T cell receptor (beta chain) was identified during a study of T cell changes during pregnancy in multiple sclerosis. The germline gives CDR1 LGHNA, CDR2 YSLEER. This CDR3 is built from 14 residues. Trimming removed 0 bases from V and 2 bases from J, with 7 bases in between. TCRdb's copy holds only in-frame clones and misses some; the assay was immunoSEQ multiplex PCR. The sample has around 72,000 clones, 90% to 95% seen once. The genes are TRBV4-3 and TRBJ1-2, with D unresolved. Sequencing used peripheral blood, obtained in the third trimester of pregnancy. This clonotype was obtained from a female donor in good health, enrolled as a control in a pregnancy study. The CDR3, as DNA: TGCGCCAGCAGCCAAGAACACGGGAACTATGGCTACACCTTC. This sequence encodes CASSQEHGNYGYTF.